The rows below give T cell receptor beta chains drawn from one sample of a study of lymphopenia after photon versus proton radiotherapy. TCRdb's copy holds only in-frame clones and misses some; the assay was immunoSEQ multiplex PCR. The sample lists about 25,000 clones, around 83% seen once, with under 4.5% in the top ten. The specimen comprised peripheral blood, sampled from a patient treated with photon-based radiotherapy. The receptors originated from a woman in her fifties or sixties with pancreatic cancer. The CDR3 runs from the conserved cysteine through the conserved F or W. Fields, in order: clone size, J gene, V gene, D gene, CDR3 DNA, CDR3 protein. The D gene is left open where the match is weak. Some rows mark clone size as missing; the rest say once, few, many or name a class of expanded clone.

NA,TRBJ2-3,TRBV28,TRBD2,TGTGCCAGCGTGGGCGGGAGACGGTCAGATACGCAGTATTTT,CASVGGRRSDTQYF
few,TRBJ2-5,TRBV5-4,NA,TGTGCCAGCAGCTTTACAGGGCAACAAGAGACCCAGTACTTC,CASSFTGQQETQYF
NA,TRBJ1-5,TRBV4-3,TRBD1,TGCGCCAGCAGCCAAGATCTGACAGGGCTTCAGCCCCAGCATTTT,CASSQDLTGLQPQHF
NA,TRBJ1-2,TRBV28,NA,TGTGCCAGCGGTGTTAACTATGGCTACACCTTC,CASGVNYGYTF
NA,TRBJ2-2,TRBV7-2,NA,TGTGCCAGCAGCTTCCCAAAGTCAGGTGCCAGATCGAACACCGGGGAGCTGTTTTTT,CASSFPKSGARSNTGELFF
NA,TRBJ2-5,TRBV2,NA,TGTGCCAGCAACCTTGCGGAGACCCAGTACTTC,CASNLAETQYF
NA,TRBJ1-6,TRBV5-6,NA,TGTGCCAGCAGCTTGGCGCAGGGGAGTAATTCACCCCTCCACTTT,CASSLAQGSNSPLHF
NA,TRBJ1-1,TRBV7-2,NA,TGTGCCAGCAGCTTAGAATCGTTTGGGTTCACTGAAGCTTTCTTT,CASSLESFGFTEAFF
few,TRBJ2-2,TRBV4-1,TRBD1,TGCGCCAGCAGCCAAGAGGGACAGGGGGCAGTAGGCACCGGGGAGCTGTTTTTT,CASSQEGQGAVGTGELFF
NA,TRBJ2-5,TRBV2,NA,TGTGCCAGCAGTGATGGAGGGAGCAGGGGGACCCAGTACTTC,CASSDGGSRGTQYF
NA,TRBJ2-4,TRBV7-2,NA,TGTGCCAGCAGCTCAATCGACAGACAGTACTTC,CASSSIDRQYF
NA,TRBJ1-4,TRBV18,NA,TGTGCCAGCTCACTGGACAGCAATGAAAAACTGTTTTTT,CASSLDSNEKLFF
NA,TRBJ2-3,TRBV7-7,NA,TGTGCCAGCAGCTTAGATAACCGAAATACGCAGTATTTT,CASSLDNRNTQYF
NA,TRBJ1-4,TRBV10-2,NA,TGCGCCACCATGACCTGGGGAGGGGTTAATGAAAAACTGTTTTTT,CATMTWGGVNEKLFF